The 32 T cell receptor beta chains below all came from one sample that was sequenced in a study of blood T cell repertoires in COVID-19. This table comes from immunoSEQ multiplex PCR, and its TCRdb copy is limited to in-frame clones, with some not included. The sample has 250,000 or so clones, around 89% seen once. Sample: peripheral blood. The receptors come from a woman aged 55-70 years with COVID-19, enrolled during active disease.

The J gene is TRBJ2-7, the V gene TRBV7-9; D is perhaps TRBD2 (6 bases). This CDR3 is built from 17 residues. Trimming stripped 4 bases from V and 3 bases from J, with 22 bases between. Germline V gene lookup returns CDR1 SEHNR and CDR2 FQNEAQ (reference sequence). The CDR3 region is CASSSGGAGGLFYEQYF. The DNA of the CDR3 is TGTGCCAGCAGCTCCGGGGGTGCCGGGGGACTTTTCTACGAGCAGTACTTC. The variable domain in full, with the rest retrieved from reference TRBV7-9 and TRBJ2-7, is DTGVSQNPRHKITKRGQNVTFRCDPISEHNRLYWYRQTLGQGPEFLTYFQNEAQLEKSRLLSDRFSAERPKGSFSTLEIQRTEQGDSAMYLCASSSGGAGGLFYEQYFGPGTRLTVT.

The V call is TRBV3-1 (or the pseudogene TRBV3-2), the J call TRBJ1-2; 9 positions agree with TRBD1. V gave up 3 bases and J gave up 8 bases; unmatched junction bases: 4. The CDR3 runs 13 residues. Germline CDR1 LGHDT, CDR2 YNNKEL (reference sequence). CDR3 sequence reads: CASSQLGQGGYTF. Written as DNA, the CDR3 is TGTGCCAGCAGCCAGCTAGGACAGGGGGGCTACACCTTC.

The V gene is TRBV7-9, the J gene TRBJ2-7; 8 nucleotides agree with TRBD1. The V and J ends lost 1 base and 4 bases, in that order; junction bases with no gene match: 9. CDR1 SEHNR and CDR2 FQNEAQ come from the germline V gene (reference sequence). CDR3 length equals 16 residues. The CDR3 sequence: CASSLVVGTGAYEQYF. In nucleotides, the CDR3 is TGTGCCAGCAGCTTAGTAGTCGGGACAGGTGCGTACGAGCAGTACTTC. Complete variable domain (other parts from reference TRBV7-9 and TRBJ2-7): DTGVSQNPRHKITKRGQNVTFRCDPISEHNRLYWYRQTLGQGPEFLTYFQNEAQLEKSRLLSDRFSAERPKGSFSTLEIQRTEQGDSAMYLCASSLVVGTGAYEQYFGPGTRLTVT.

The chain carries TRBV12-3 or TRBV12-4 and TRBJ1-3; D gene ambiguous. There are 13 residues in the CDR3. Deletions cut 1 base from V and 10 bases from J, with 11 bases between. CDR3 coding DNA: TGTGCCAGCAGTTTAGTGACGGGAGGGACCATATATTTT. Amino acid sequence: CASSLVTGGTIYF.

The chain recombines TRBV6-5 with TRBJ1-5; TRBD1 is a possible D gene (6 bases). The CDR3 has 14 amino acids. Trimming left V 8 bases short and J 2 bases short, with 13 bases between. Germline V gene data show CDR1 as MNHEY and CDR2 as SVGAGI. CDR3 sequence reads: CASSESGGNQPQHF. The CDR3 bases are TGTGCCAGCTCGGAGTCAGGGGGCAATCAGCCCCAGCATTTT.

The chain carries TRBV2 and TRBJ1-5; D is possibly TRBD1 (5 bases). Trimming pared 7 bases from V and 6 bases from J, leaving 16 bases between. The length of the CDR3 is 14 residues. Germline CDR1 SNHLY, CDR2 FYNNEI. The CDR3 region is CASITYPGSQPQHF. In DNA form, the CDR3 reads TGTGCCAGCATTACCTACCCAGGGTCTCAGCCCCAGCATTTT.

The rearrangement links TRBV12-5 to TRBJ1-1, with D perhaps matching TRBD1 (6 bases). This CDR3 has 16 amino acids. The germline CDR1 and CDR2 sequences are LGHNT and FRNRAP. The V and J ends lost 9 bases and 0 bases respectively, with 20 bases between them. As DNA, the CDR3 is TGTGCTAGCCCCGCCGGGCTTGGACAGATGAACACTGAAGCTTTCTTT. The encoded protein is CASPAGLGQMNTEAFF.

The rearrangement links TRBV5-1 to TRBJ1-1; TRBD1 matches at 9 bases. Unmatched junction bases numbered 6, after V lost 4 bases and J lost 5 bases. There are 14 residues in the CDR3. Looked up from germline, CDR1 is SGHRS and CDR2 is YFSETQ. CDR3 bases: TGCGCCAGCAGCGAGGGACAGGGCGCAACTGAAGCTTTCTTT. Encoded protein: CASSEGQGATEAFF.

The rearrangement joins TRBV6-2 or TRBV6-3 to TRBJ2-5; D may be TRBD2 (5 bases). The CDR3 extends over 13 amino acids. V was pared by 5 bases and J by 1 base, with 8 bases between. Looked up from germline, CDR1 is MNHEY and CDR2 is SVGEGT. The CDR3: CASSERFQETQYF. In nucleotides, the CDR3 is TGTGCCAGCAGTGAGCGGTTCCAAGAGACCCAGTACTTC.

This chain's CDR3 is CASSQGGQYTEAFF. CDR3 coding DNA: TGCGCCAGCAGCCAAGGAGGACAGTACACTGAAGCTTTCTTT. The chain employs TRBV4-3 and TRBJ1-1; D is possibly TRBD1 (6 bases). CDR1 and CDR2 (germline): LGHNA, YSLEER. The V end lost 1 base, the J end lost 3 bases, and 9 bases lay between the germline ends. This CDR3 spans 14 amino acids.

V and J are TRBV19 and TRBJ1-2, with 12 bases identical to TRBD1. CDR3 length: 16 amino acids. The V segment lost 6 bases and the J segment 4 bases; nucleotides outside the gene matches: 9. Germline loops: CDR1 LNHDA, CDR2 SQIVND (reference sequence). The CDR3 DNA sequence: TGTGCCAGTAGACAAAAACCGGGACAGGGGGCCTATGGCTACACCTTC. The encoded protein is CASRQKPGQGAYGYTF. The whole variable domain, remainder taken from reference TRBV19 and TRBJ1-2, is DGGITQSPKYLFRKEGQNVTLSCEQNLNHDAMYWYRQDPGQGLRLIYYSQIVNDFQKGDIAEGYSVSREKKESFPLTVTSAQKNPTAFYLCASRQKPGQGAYGYTFGSGTRLTVV.

The CDR3 reads CASIKTPAEDTEAFF. The CDR3 DNA reads TGTGCCAGCATCAAGACCCCCGCGGAGGACACTGAAGCTTTCTTT. The chain is built from TRBV5-4 and TRBJ1-1; D is uncertain. V was cut by 6 bases and J by 3 bases, with 18 bases left in between. The CDR3 runs 15 residues. Germline V gives CDR1 SGHNT, CDR2 YYREEE (reference sequence).

This sequence joins TRBV3-1 (or the pseudogene TRBV3-2) and TRBJ1-5, with D hard to call. The germline V and J ends were trimmed by 0 bases and 4 bases, with 4 bases remaining between them. Germline V gives CDR1 LGHDT, CDR2 YNNKEL (reference sequence). CDR3 length: 13 amino acids. CDR3 DNA: TGTGCCAGCAGCCAAGACAGTAATCAGCCCCAGCATTTT. This gives the protein CASSQDSNQPQHF.

This clone was seen a handful of times. V gene TRBV7-2 combines with J gene TRBJ1-2; a weak D match, TRBD1 (6 bases). The germline gives CDR1 SGHTA, CDR2 FQGNSA. Trimming cost V 4 bases and J 4 bases, with 16 bases left between them. This CDR3 is built from 15 residues. The CDR3 region has the DNA TGTGCCAGCAGCTCTTCGACAGGACCGTTCTATGGCTACACCTTC. Translated, it gives CASSSSTGPFYGYTF.

The rearrangement uses TRBV6-2 or TRBV6-3 and TRBJ1-2, with TRBD1 identical over 7 bases. Germline V gene data show CDR1 as MNHEY and CDR2 as SVGEGT. This CDR3 contains 14 residues. The V and J ends lost 0 bases and 4 bases, in that order; junction bases with no gene match: 2. The CDR3 spells CASSYSRQGYGYTF. The CDR3 coding sequence is TGTGCCAGCAGTTACTCGAGACAGGGCTATGGCTACACCTTC.

The CDR3: CASSLAGQKYEQYF. The CDR3 bases are TGTGCCAGCAGCCTGGCCGGACAGAAATACGAGCAGTACTTC. The chain recombines TRBV11-2 with TRBJ2-7, with a tentative D call TRBD1 (6 bases). The V and J ends lost 5 bases and 4 bases respectively, with 15 bases between them. This CDR3 is built from 14 residues. Germline V gene data show CDR1 as SGHAT and CDR2 as FQNNGV.

V gene TRBV6-5 combines with J gene TRBJ1-4, with 7 bases identical to TRBD1. Germline lookup yields CDR1 MNHEY and CDR2 SVGAGI. The J segment lost 7 bases and the V segment lost 6 bases, leaving 8 bases of the junction unmatched. This CDR3 is built from 14 residues. CDR3 amino acids: CASSQGGNGEKLFF. The CDR3 coding sequence is TGTGCCAGCAGCCAAGGGGGCAACGGTGAAAAACTGTTTTTT.

J is TRBJ1-6 and V is TRBV9; TRBD1 matches at 7 bases. The germline CDR1 and CDR2 sequences are SGDLS and YYNGEE. The junction had 13 bases not matched to a gene; V was cut back by 6 bases and J by 7 bases. The CDR3 runs 16 residues. The CDR3 bases are TGTGCCAGCACCCCCCAACGGGACAGCTTGAATTCACCCCTCCACTTT. Protein: CASTPQRDSLNSPLHF.

The genes are TRBV5-5 and TRBJ2-1; D possibly corresponds to TRBD2 (6 bases). Germline loops: CDR1 SGHKS, CDR2 YYEKEE (reference sequence). Trimming took 7 bases from V and 1 from J, leaving 18 bases between them. CDR3 length equals 16 residues. The CDR3 sequence is CASFLGGQASYNEQFF. The CDR3 bases are TGTGCCAGCTTCTTAGGAGGGCAGGCGTCCTACAATGAGCAGTTCTTC.

The chain carries TRBV5-1 and TRBJ1-6; TRBD1 might be the D (6 bases). Trimming stripped 4 bases from V and 10 bases from J, with 18 bases between. This CDR3 is built from 15 residues. Germline lookup yields CDR1 SGHRS and CDR2 YFSETQ. The CDR3 nucleotides read TGCGCCAGCAGCCGGGGGGCCCAAAGGGAGTCACCCCTCCACTTT. The encoded protein is CASSRGAQRESPLHF.

The chain combines TRBV5-1 with TRBJ2-5; 7 bases are shared with TRBD2. The CDR3 sequence is 15 residues long. V shed 4 bases, J shed 1 base, and the junction held 7 bases outside the gene matches. Germline values: CDR1 SGHRS, CDR2 YFSETQ. The CDR3 here is CASSRRRGVQETQYF. In DNA, the CDR3 is TGCGCCAGCAGCCGCCGCCGGGGGGTCCAAGAGACCCAGTACTTC.

V and J are TRBV4-2 and TRBJ1-2; 8 positions agree with TRBD1. The germline V gene encodes CDR1 LGHNA and CDR2 YNFKEQ. The length of the CDR3 is 14 residues. With V trimmed by 0 bases and J by 8 bases, 5 bases remained unmatched. CDR3 residues: CASSQDRTGLGYTF. CDR3 sequence (DNA): TGTGCCAGCAGCCAAGATAGGACAGGGCTCGGCTACACCTTC.

The rearrangement joins TRBV7-9 to TRBJ2-3; tentative D call: TRBD1 (6 bases). Trimming took off 0 bases at V and 0 bases at J, with 10 bases between the two ends. CDR3 size: 16 residues. CDR1 SEHNR and CDR2 FQNEAQ come from the germline V gene (reference sequence). The CDR3 is CASSLAQGISTDTQYF. Here the CDR3 DNA reads TGTGCCAGCAGCTTAGCACAGGGCATAAGCACAGATACGCAGTATTTT.

This chain links TRBV30 with TRBJ2-1; 10 nucleotides align to TRBD1. The V gene end was trimmed by 1 base and the J gene end by 5 bases; junction bases not matched to a gene: 5. The CDR3 has 15 residues. Germline lookup yields CDR1 GTSNPN and CDR2 SVGIG (reference sequence). CDR3 DNA sequence: TGTGCCTGGAGTGGGGGACAGGGGTTAAACAATGAGCAGTTCTTC. It translates to CAWSGGQGLNNEQFF.

V is TRBV5-1 and J is TRBJ1-2; D may be TRBD1 (5 bases). The ends were cut back, 7 bases at V and 2 bases at J, with 12 bases in the middle. The CDR3 is made up of 13 amino acids. Germline assignment: CDR1 SGHRS and CDR2 YFSETQ. For the CDR3, the DNA is TGCGCCAGCGGGGAGGGACTGAACTATGGCTACACCTTC. This gives the protein CASGEGLNYGYTF.

J is TRBJ2-1 and V is TRBV6-5; 9 bases match TRBD1. The CDR3 contains 14 residues. Germline CDR1 is MNHEY and CDR2 is SVGAGI. The V segment lost 3 bases and the J segment 8 bases; nucleotides outside the gene matches: 5. For the CDR3, the DNA is TGTGCCAGCAGTTATTATACAGGGGGCGATGAGCAGTTCTTC. Translating gives CASSYYTGGDEQFF.

The chain carries TRBV11-3 and TRBJ1-1, with D possibly being TRBD1 (6 bases). The CDR3 totals 15 residues. Trimming cost V 5 bases and J 1 base, with 14 bases left between them. Germline CDR1 is SGHNT and CDR2 is YENEEA. The DNA of the CDR3 is TGTGCCAGCAGCCCGACGGGACACCAGAACACTGAAGCTTTCTTT. Its translation is CASSPTGHQNTEAFF. Combining the CDR3 with reference TRBV11-3 and TRBJ1-1 gives the whole variable domain EAGVVQSPRYKIIEKKQPVAFWCNPISGHNTLYWYLQNLGQGPELLIRYENEEAVDDSQLPKDRFSAERLKGVDSTLKIQPAELGDSAVYLCASSPTGHQNTEAFFGQGTRLTVV.

V usage is TRBV5-1 and J usage is TRBJ1-3; 7 nucleotides align to TRBD1. Trimming removed 1 base from V and 8 bases from J; junction bases left unmatched: 6. This CDR3 has 14 amino acids. CDR1 and CDR2 (germline): SGHRS, YFSETQ. The CDR3 DNA follows: TGCGCCAGCAGCTTGACAGGGGAGACGGACACCATATATTTT. It codes for CASSLTGETDTIYF. The full variable domain, rest sourced from reference TRBV5-1 and TRBJ1-3, is KAGVTQTPRYLIKTRGQQVTLSCSPISGHRSVSWYQQTPGQGLQFLFEYFSETQRNKGNFPGRFSGRQFSNSRSEMNVSTLELGDSALYLCASSLTGETDTIYFGEGSWLTVV.

This CDR3 reads CAIKGTGDQPQHF. CDR3 bases: TGTGCCATCAAAGGGACAGGGGATCAGCCCCAGCATTTT. This rearrangement joins TRBV10-3 to TRBJ1-5; 10 bases are a match to TRBD1. The CDR3 is 13 residues long. Germline loops: CDR1 ENHRY, CDR2 SYGVKD. The V and J ends lost 7 bases and 5 bases, in that order; junction bases with no gene match: 2.

The sample holds one count of this clone. The chain links TRBV4-2 to TRBJ1-4; 7 nucleotides align to TRBD1. J lost 7 bases, V lost 1 base, and 6 bases had no gene match. The CDR3 covers 15 residues. Germline loops: CDR1 LGHNA, CDR2 YNFKEQ. The DNA for the CDR3 is TGTGCCAGCAGCCAAGCCGGGACAGTAGGTGAAAAACTGTTTTTT. Amino acids: CASSQAGTVGEKLFF.

This clone was seen a handful of times. This rearrangement joins TRBV5-4 to TRBJ1-2; 7 nucleotides match TRBD1. Germline-derived CDR1 and CDR2 are SGHNT and YYREEE (reference sequence). Germline trimming cut 4 bases from V and 4 bases from J; bases unmatched to any gene: 10. The CDR3 covers 15 residues. CDR3: CASSPRQGGGYGYTF. CDR3 DNA sequence: TGTGCCAGCAGCCCGCGACAGGGAGGAGGCTATGGCTACACCTTC.

The chain joins TRBV6-5 to TRBJ2-3; 9 nucleotides line up with TRBD1. Germline CDR1 reads MNHEY; CDR2 reads SVGAGI. The V and J ends lost 6 bases and 4 bases, in that order; junction bases with no gene match: 8. The CDR3 is made up of 15 amino acids. The CDR3 protein is CASRGQGGTADTQYF. CDR3 DNA sequence: TGTGCCAGCAGGGGACAGGGAGGAACTGCAGATACGCAGTATTTT.